The 19 T cell receptor beta chains reported below all come from one sample, sequenced in a study of blood T cell repertoires in COVID-19. Assay used: immunoSEQ multiplex PCR; TCRdb lists only in-frame clones, some missing. This sample carries 170,000 or so clones, more than 85% of them seen once, and the ten largest clones take 7%. The sequenced sample was PBMCs or T cells enriched from blood (not recorded which). All receptors come from a woman aged 45-65 years who had recovered from COVID-19.

The CDR3 reads CASSLAGGNEKLFF. CDR3 nucleotide sequence: TGTGCCAGCAGCTTAGCAGGGGGAAATGAAAAACTGTTTTTT. V is TRBV7-9 and J is TRBJ1-4; perhaps TRBD1 as D (6 bases). V was pared by 0 bases and J by 5 bases, with 7 bases between. Germline loops: CDR1 SEHNR, CDR2 FQNEAQ (reference sequence). The CDR3 contains 14 residues.

This chain links TRBV5-1 with TRBJ2-2; the D gene is possibly TRBD1 (6 bases). V was trimmed by 4 bases and J by 2 bases, leaving 18 bases between them. The germline V gene has CDR1 SGHRS and CDR2 YFSETQ. The CDR3 extends over 17 amino acids. The CDR3 region is CASSRNGQHLNTGELFF. The CDR3 nucleotides are TGCGCCAGCAGCCGAAATGGACAGCACCTTAACACCGGGGAGCTGTTTTTT.

The chain is built from TRBV19 and TRBJ2-7, with TRBD2 identical over 8 bases. CDR1 is LNHDA, CDR2 SQIVND, per germline (reference sequence). The CDR3 is made up of 15 amino acids. Trimming at V came to 4 bases and at J to 7 bases, leaving 12 bases not matched to a gene. The CDR3 protein is CASSTGGVAGFEQYF. DNA for the CDR3: TGTGCCAGTAGTACCGGCGGGGTAGCGGGGTTTGAGCAGTACTTC.

In this sample, this clone turned up once. The chain joins TRBV6-5 to TRBJ2-1, with 11 bases fitting TRBD2. J gave up 6 bases and V 5 bases, and 6 bases lay outside the gene matches. Germline V gene data show CDR1 as MNHEY and CDR2 as SVGAGI. The CDR3 is 15 amino acids. The CDR3 protein is CASSRTSGSSNEQFF. In DNA form, the CDR3 reads TGTGCCAGCAGTCGTACTAGCGGGAGTTCCAATGAGCAGTTCTTC.

This clone was detected only a few times. The V and J genes are TRBV29-1 and TRBJ2-3; D gene unclear. The CDR3 sequence is 11 residues long. Germline assignment: CDR1 SQVTM and CDR2 ANQGSEA. V was cut by 3 bases and J by 6 bases, with 7 bases left in between. The chain's CDR3 is CSVESPDTQYF. In DNA form, the CDR3 reads TGCAGCGTTGAGAGCCCGGATACGCAGTATTTT.

The chain recombines TRBV9 with TRBJ1-2; TRBD1 matches 8 bases. The CDR3 loop spans 13 amino acids. Per germline, CDR1 SGDLS and CDR2 YYNGEE. V trimming: 6 bases; J trimming: 2 bases; junction bases outside the gene matches: 3. This CDR3 is CASTRQGNYGYTF. The CDR3 bases are TGTGCCAGCACCCGACAGGGGAACTATGGCTACACCTTC.

The chain employs TRBV10-3 and TRBJ2-5, with D possibly matching TRBD1 (5 bases). V shed 0 bases and J shed 1 base, with 6 bases lying between them. Germline CDR1 reads ENHRY; CDR2 reads SYGVKD. The CDR3 spans 14 residues. CDR3 region: CAISESGLQETQYF. In nucleotides, the CDR3 is TGTGCCATCAGTGAGTCGGGGCTCCAAGAGACCCAGTACTTC.

V usage is TRBV6-4 and J usage is TRBJ1-3, with D possibly being TRBD1 (5 bases). The V gene's germline CDR1 is MRHNA and CDR2 SNTAGT. The CDR3 length is 18 residues. V was pared by 0 bases and J by 1 base, with 16 bases between. The CDR3 loop reads CASSDSKDRGCSGNTIYF. The CDR3 bases are TGTGCCAGCAGTGACTCAAAGGACCGGGGGTGTTCTGGAAACACCATATATTTT.

This clone was picked up a small number of times. The chain employs TRBV5-5 and TRBJ1-4; 9 bases align to TRBD1. CDR3 length: 15 residues. V shed 4 bases, J shed 8 bases, and the junction held 9 bases outside the gene matches. Germline CDR1 SGHKS, CDR2 YYEKEE (reference sequence). CDR3 region: CASSHRDRDEEKLFF. The CDR3 coding sequence is TGTGCCAGCAGCCACCGGGACAGGGACGAAGAAAAACTGTTTTTT.

The J gene is TRBJ1-1, the V gene TRBV6-1; TRBD1 is a possible D gene (6 bases). The V end was cut by 1 base, the J end by 11 bases, with 8 bases between. The CDR3 contains 11 residues. CDR1 and CDR2 (germline): MNHNS, SASEGT. The DNA of the CDR3 is TGTGCCAGCAGTGAAGGGGGGCTGGCTTTCTTT. Residues: CASSEGGLAFF.

The V and J genes are TRBV7-9 and TRBJ2-3; 8 nucleotides agree with TRBD2. CDR1 is SEHNR, CDR2 FQNEAQ, per germline (reference sequence). The CDR3 spans 19 residues. J gave up 0 bases and V 3 bases, and 14 bases lay outside the gene matches. CDR3 residues: CASSLVLTGGPRSTDTQYF. The CDR3 DNA is TGTGCCAGCAGCTTGGTCTTGACGGGAGGGCCGAGGAGCACAGATACGCAGTATTTT.

The V and J genes are TRBV27 and TRBJ2-7; TRBD1 aligns across 10 bases. The germline CDR1 and CDR2 sequences are MNHEY and SMNVEV (reference sequence). The CDR3 has 16 amino acids. The trim removed 3 bases at V and 5 bases at J, leaving 10 bases unmatched. CDR3 DNA: TGTGCCAGCAGTTTGAATCAGGGGGACAGGGGCCACGAGCAGTACTTC. Its translation: CASSLNQGDRGHEQYF.

The V gene is TRBV30, the J gene TRBJ2-1, with 9 bases that match TRBD2. The CDR3 length is 14 residues. CDR1 is GTSNPN and CDR2 is SVGIG in the germline V gene (reference sequence). Trimming cost V 7 bases and J 4 bases; bases outside gene matches: 8. CDR3 sequence: CALQLAGSYNEQFF. CDR3 coding DNA: TGTGCCTTGCAACTAGCGGGCTCTTACAATGAGCAGTTCTTC.

This chain uses TRBV30 with TRBJ1-5; D is ambiguous. This CDR3 comprises 15 residues. Trimming removed 2 bases at V and 0 bases at J, with 11 bases between. Germline CDR1 reads GTSNPN; CDR2 reads SVGIG (reference sequence). CDR3 in DNA: TGTGCCTGGAGTAGGACGGGGAATAGCAATCAGCCCCAGCATTTT. Translation: CAWSRTGNSNQPQHF.

The rearrangement joins TRBV4-2 to TRBJ2-5; D unresolved. The V gene lost 3 bases and the J gene lost 5 bases, with 4 bases spanning the gap. CDR1 is LGHNA and CDR2 is YNFKEQ in the germline V gene. The CDR3 is 11 residues long. CDR3 in DNA: TGTGCCAGCAGCCACGAGGAGACCCAGTACTTC. This translates into CASSHEETQYF.

The chain links TRBV28 to TRBJ2-3, with 7 positions matching TRBD2. V trimming: 4 bases; J trimming: 0 bases; junction bases outside the gene matches: 7. The CDR3 is 16 amino acids. CDR1 is MDHEN, CDR2 SYDVKM, per germline. The CDR3 DNA reads TGTGCCAGCAGTTCGGGAGGAAGGGTCAGCACAGATACGCAGTATTTT. Translating it yields CASSSGGRVSTDTQYF.

V and J are TRBV7-9 and TRBJ2-1, with TRBD2 matching over 8 bases. Germline CDR1 and CDR2: SEHNR and FQNEAQ (reference sequence). The CDR3 has 15 residues. V trimming: 1 base; J trimming: 4 bases; junction bases outside the gene matches: 3. The chain's CDR3 is CASSLGTSPYNEQFF. CDR3 nucleotides: TGTGCCAGCAGCTTAGGGACTAGCCCGTACAATGAGCAGTTCTTC.

The chain has TRBV7-2 and TRBJ1-1; perhaps TRBD1 as D (5 bases). The CDR3 extends over 14 amino acids. V was clipped by 5 bases and J by 5 bases, with 15 bases between them. Looked up from germline, CDR1 is SGHTA and CDR2 is FQGNSA. In nucleotides, the CDR3 is TGTGCCAGCAGCCCTAGCCCAGGGAGGACTGAAGCTTTCTTT. Protein product: CASSPSPGRTEAFF.

This chain joins TRBV19 and TRBJ2-2, with a tentative D call TRBD1 (6 bases). The V gene's germline CDR1 is LNHDA and CDR2 SQIVND (reference sequence). Trimming removed 6 bases from V and 11 bases from J, with 13 bases in between. This CDR3 spans 12 amino acids. CDR3 bases: TGTGCCAGTAGGACACAGGGCACTGAGCTGTTTTTT. Encoded protein: CASRTQGTELFF.